This record looks at one T cell receptor (beta chain) sequence and its context. An assay was performed, and its level was deep. Some clones are missing from TCRdb's copy, which holds only in-frame ones; the method was immunoSEQ multiplex PCR. The sample contains about 2.4 million clones, around nine tenths of which appear only once. V gave up 2 bases and J gave up 6 bases; unmatched junction bases: 21. Germline V gene sequence: CDR1 GTSNPN, CDR2 SVGIG (reference sequence). The CDR3 spans 20 residues. The sample belongs to a study of shared clonotypes between healthy human individuals. What was sequenced was naive CD4+ T cells sorted from blood. As to subset: CD45RA+ positively selected. The chain combines TRBV30 with TRBJ2-5, with 13 bases fitting TRBD2. The TCR sequence derives from a man between 18 and 35 years old in good health. CDR3 amino acids: CAWSKGKGLAGPLVPKTQYF. The CDR3 nucleotides are TGTGCCTGGAGTAAGGGAAAGGGACTAGCGGGGCCGCTTGTCCCGAAGACCCAGTACTTC.